The rows below give T cell receptor beta chains drawn from one sample of a study of CD8 T cells in Susac syndrome. TCRdb reprocessed the immunoSEQ multiplex PCR reads with MiXCR, giving one entry per CDR3 protein. Found here are about 120,000 distinct CDR3 sequences, around nine tenths of them singletons; the top ten hold roughly 0.14%. The specimen sequenced was CD4+ T cells from PBMCs. These receptors all come from a human donor in good health. Each CDR3 is given with its conserved first and last residue. The D gene is left open where the match is weak. The size field is filled for only some rows; it gives once, few, many or a size class.

d_call clone_size j_call v_call cdr3_nt cdr3_aa
- few TRBJ2-7 TRBV4-1 TGCGCCAGCAGCCAAGCGGGTAACTCGTACGAGCAGTACTTC CASSQAGNSYEQYF
- - TRBJ1-2 TRBV6-5 TGTGCCAGCAGTTCCCCAGTGGGGCGAGGCTACACCTTC CASSSPVGRGYTF
TRBD2 - TRBJ2-2 TRBV20-1 TGCAGTGCCCGACCCCCCCGACTAGCGGACACCGGGGAGCTGTTTTTT CSARPPRLADTGELFF
TRBD1 - TRBJ1-5 TRBV6-1 TGTGCCAGCAGACGCCGGGGACAGGGGAGCGTCAATCAGCCCCAGCATTTT CASRRRGQGSVNQPQHF
TRBD2 - TRBJ2-5 TRBV27 TGTGCCAGCAGTTCCCACCGACTAGCGGGGGACCAAGAGACCCAGTACTTC CASSSHRLAGDQETQYF
TRBD1 - TRBJ2-1 TRBV5-4 TGTGCCAGCAGCTTACGGACAGGGCACAATGAGCAGTTCTTC CASSLRTGHNEQFF
- - TRBJ1-5 TRBV14 TGTGCCAGCAGCCCTGCGGGCAATCAGCCCCAGCATTTT CASSPAGNQPQHF
TRBD2 - TRBJ2-5 TRBV29-1 TGCAGCGTGTTACTAGCGGGACGAGAGACCCAGTACTTC CSVLLAGRETQYF
- - TRBJ2-6 TRBV5-1 TGCGCCAGCAGCTTACCAGGGCCTGGGGCCAACGTCCTGACTTTC CASSLPGPGANVLTF
- once TRBJ1-1 TRBV5-4 TGTGCCAGCAGGAGGTCCATGAACACTGAAGCTTTCTTT CASRRSMNTEAFF
- - TRBJ1-1 TRBV5-1 TGCGCCAGCAGCTTGGCCTCCCCGACTGAAGCTTTCTTT CASSLASPTEAFF
TRBD1 - TRBJ2-1 TRBV24-1 TGTGCCACCAGTGAGGACAGGGGGTTGAAGCAGTTCTTC CATSEDRGLKQFF
- - TRBJ2-3 TRBV5-4 TGTGCCAGCAGCCCCAGGTGGGAGGAGGTCACAGATACGCAGTATTTT CASSPRWEEVTDTQYF
- - TRBJ1-1 TRBV29-1 TGCAGCGTTGCGGCGGGGCCTCAAGGGGCTGAAGCTTTCTTT CSVAAGPQGAEAFF
TRBD1 - TRBJ2-7 TRBV6-5 TGTGCCAGCTCGGGACAGGGTCGTCGCGAGCAGTACTTC CASSGQGRREQYF
- - TRBJ2-7 TRBV27 TGTGCCAGCCCTAACGTAGGGTTCGAGTACGAGCAGTACTTC CASPNVGFEYEQYF
- - TRBJ2-6 TRBV12-3/TRBV12-4 TGTGCCAGCAGTTTATGGGGCTCTGGGGCCAACGTCCTGACTTTC CASSLWGSGANVLTF